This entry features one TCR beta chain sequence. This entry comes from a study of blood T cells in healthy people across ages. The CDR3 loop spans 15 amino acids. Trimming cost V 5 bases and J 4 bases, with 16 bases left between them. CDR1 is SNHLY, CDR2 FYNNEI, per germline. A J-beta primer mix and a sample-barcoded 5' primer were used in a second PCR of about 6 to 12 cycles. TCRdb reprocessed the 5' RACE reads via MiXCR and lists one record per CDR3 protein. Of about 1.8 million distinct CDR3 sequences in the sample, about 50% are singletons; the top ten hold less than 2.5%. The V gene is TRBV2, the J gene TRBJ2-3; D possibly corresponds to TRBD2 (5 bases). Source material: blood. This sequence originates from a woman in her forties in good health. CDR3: CASSKDWADADTQYF. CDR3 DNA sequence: TGTGCCAGCAGTAAGGACTGGGCTGACGCAGATACGCAGTATTTT.